This TCR beta chain was identified in a study of T cells after yellow fever vaccination. Study context: Fractions low in cell number were prepared with SMART-Seq v4 Ultra Low Input. Findings and limits, study-wide: Most clones from primary vaccination were detected again post-booster (roughly 95% CD4, roughly 90% CD8).

The CDR3 spans 17 residues. The germline V gene encodes CDR1 LNHDA and CDR2 SQIVND (reference sequence). V was clipped by 5 bases and J by 0 bases, with 17 bases between them. This clonotype was picked up a small number of times. The antigen is undetermined. UMIs were added to TCR cDNA along with a universal primer site when it was made by 5'RACE template switching. TCRdb reprocessed the 5' RACE reads via MiXCR and lists one record per CDR3 protein. The sample includes roughly 500,000 distinct CDR3 sequences, 15% to 20% seen only once; the top ten take approximately 15%. Source: PBMCs, taken 15 days after the yellow fever booster vaccination. The sequence was obtained from a man between 25 and 39 years old who received the YFV17D yellow fever vaccine. The chain combines TRBV19 with TRBJ1-5; D might be TRBD1 (5 bases). The CDR3 region is CASSPWGIFDSNQPQHF. The CDR3, as DNA: TGTGCCAGTAGTCCCTGGGGCATATTCGATAGCAATCAGCCCCAGCATTTT.